A single sample gave rise to the 27 T cell receptor beta chains below, sequenced in a study of beta chain features in type 1 diabetes. Antigen specificity for these receptors is unknown. Study-wide results and caveats: Shorter TCRB CDR3s, moderately but significantly so, marked every one of the four CD4+ subsets in Type 1 diabetes patients.

Isolated RNA was reverse transcribed in full, so expressed TCRB transcripts were sequenced. TCRdb's copy holds only in-frame clones and misses some; the assay was immunoSEQ multiplex PCR. The profile shows around 110,000 clones, about 15% of them singletons. The material sequenced was central memory CD4+ T cells from blood. These TCRs come from a man aged 30-40 years with type 1 diabetes.

The chain uses TRBV2 and TRBJ2-3; D is unresolved. V was cut by 6 bases and J by 0 bases, with 16 bases left in between. The CDR3 contains 16 residues. Germline V lookup: CDR1 SNHLY, CDR2 FYNNEI. Here the CDR3 DNA reads TGTGCCAGCAGGGCGTTTAGACTGACTAGCACAGATACGCAGTATTTT. This codes for CASRAFRLTSTDTQYF.

This rearrangement joins TRBV7-2 to TRBJ2-7; TRBD1 aligns across 9 bases. The V segment lost 5 bases and the J segment 5 bases; nucleotides outside the gene matches: 13. Germline values: CDR1 SGHTA, CDR2 FQGNSA. This CDR3 comprises 16 residues. CDR3 region: CASSPVSGTGHHEQYF. CDR3 in DNA: TGTGCCAGCAGCCCGGTGAGCGGGACAGGGCACCACGAGCAGTACTTC.

This clone was seen at least ten times. The CDR3 nucleotides are TGTGCCAGCAGTGTGACAGACTATGGCTACACCTTC. Protein: CASSVTDYGYTF. This chain connects TRBV28 to TRBJ1-2; TRBD1 is a possible D gene (5 bases). This CDR3 contains 12 residues. The V gene's germline CDR1 is MDHEN and CDR2 SYDVKM. Trimming pared 5 bases from V and 3 bases from J, leaving 7 bases between.

The gene calls are TRBV6-5 and TRBJ1-1; D is ambiguous. CDR1 and CDR2 from the germline V gene are MNHEY and SVGAGI. V lost 7 bases and J 2 bases, leaving 5 bases between the germline ends. This CDR3 has 11 residues. CDR3 nucleotide sequence: TGTGCCAGCATCTTAAACACTGAAGCTTTCTTT. Its translation: CASILNTEAFF.

This clone has a handful of counts. In nucleotides, the CDR3 is TGCGCCAGCAGCCAAGATTGGCCCAATTCCTACGAGCAGTACTTC. This codes for CASSQDWPNSYEQYF. V usage is TRBV4-3 and J usage is TRBJ2-7; D is uncertain. From germline, CDR1 is LGHNA and CDR2 YSLEER. V lost 0 bases to trimming and J lost 1 base, with 10 bases between them. The CDR3 spans 15 residues.

The gene calls are TRBV19 and TRBJ1-1; D unresolved. The germline gives CDR1 LNHDA, CDR2 SQIVND (reference sequence). The germline V and J ends were trimmed by 5 bases and 1 base, with 23 bases remaining between them. This CDR3 contains 18 residues. CDR3 in amino acids: CASSDRGPRGPANTEAFF. DNA of the CDR3: TGTGCCAGTAGTGATCGCGGCCCCCGCGGTCCCGCGAACACTGAAGCTTTCTTT.

This clone was seen a handful of times. The gene calls are TRBV29-1 and TRBJ1-3; tentatively, D is TRBD1 (6 bases). Germline V gene sequence: CDR1 SQVTM, CDR2 ANQGSEA. V was trimmed by 6 bases and J by 0 bases, leaving 12 bases between them. The CDR3 length is 14 residues. The CDR3, as DNA: TGCAGCGTCTTACAGGGCACCTCTGGAAACACCATATATTTT. It yields the protein CSVLQGTSGNTIYF.

This clone was counted between two and nine times. The chain employs TRBV4-3 and TRBJ2-6; D is undetermined. Trimming shortened V by 8 bases and J by 2 bases, and 10 bases separated the two germline ends. CDR1 and CDR2 (germline): LGHNA, YSLEER. The CDR3 runs 14 residues. The CDR3 reads CASGRRAGANVLTF. CDR3 sequence (DNA): TGCGCCAGCGGGCGGCGCGCTGGGGCCAACGTCCTGACTTTC.

This clone was detected only a few times. CDR3 residues: CSVRQNSGNTIYF. CDR3 in DNA: TGCAGCGTTCGGCAAAACTCTGGAAACACCATATATTTT. The V and J genes are TRBV29-1 and TRBJ1-3; D not resolved. Germline V gene sequence: CDR1 SQVTM, CDR2 ANQGSEA. V lost 5 bases and J 0 bases, leaving 8 bases between the germline ends. The CDR3 is 13 residues long.

The chain recombines TRBV7-8 with TRBJ2-3; D gene unclear. Germline CDR1 reads SGHVS; CDR2 reads FQNEAQ. The V end lost 5 bases, the J end lost 2 bases, and 14 bases lay between the germline ends. The CDR3 consists of 15 residues. The CDR3 spells CASSPMGGYTDTQYF. The CDR3 DNA follows: TGTGCCAGCAGCCCAATGGGCGGTTACACAGATACGCAGTATTTT.

V usage is TRBV7-8 and J usage is TRBJ2-5, with D perhaps assigned TRBD1 or TRBD2 (5 bases each). Trimming removed 5 bases from V and 4 bases from J, with 11 bases in between. Germline V gene sequence: CDR1 SGHVS, CDR2 FQNEAQ. The CDR3 is 13 amino acids. Here the CDR3 reads CASSPSGPETQYF. The CDR3 DNA is TGTGCCAGCAGCCCCTCGGGACCAGAGACCCAGTACTTC.

The chain recombines TRBV2 with TRBJ1-1; no firm D call. V was clipped by 5 bases and J by 1 base, with 8 bases between them. This CDR3 comprises 13 residues. Germline V lookup: CDR1 SNHLY, CDR2 FYNNEI. The CDR3 spells CASSQGRNTEAFF. CDR3 nucleotide sequence: TGTGCCAGCAGTCAAGGTAGGAACACTGAAGCTTTCTTT.

In the case of this clone: A far bigger clonotype differs at one base, so this is likely a read error. Within the sample, other DNA sequences also encode this same CDR3. The chain employs TRBV4-3 and TRBJ2-6, with D perhaps TRBD2 (6 bases). The CDR3 contains 17 residues. The germline CDR1 and CDR2 sequences are LGHNA and YSLEER. The V end was cut by 3 bases, the J end by 1 base, with 13 bases between. For the CDR3, the DNA is TGCGCCAGCAGCCACGGCGCGGGGAGTTCTGGGGCCAACGTCCTGACTTTC. Its translation is CASSHGAGSSGANVLTF.

The rearrangement joins TRBV7-9 to TRBJ1-2; tentative D call: TRBD1 (5 bases). In germline, CDR1 is SEHNR, CDR2 FQNEAQ (reference sequence). The CDR3 spans 14 residues. Trimming cost V 5 bases and J 3 bases, with 13 bases left between them. Written as DNA, the CDR3 is TGTGCCAGCAGCCCCGGGGGTCCTTACTATGGCTACACCTTC. As protein: CASSPGGPYYGYTF.

The chain uses TRBV5-1 and TRBJ2-7; 8 positions match TRBD1. The CDR3 loop spans 12 amino acids. From germline, CDR1 is SGHRS and CDR2 YFSETQ. V dropped 5 bases and J dropped 5; count of bases not matched to a gene: 3. The chain's CDR3 is CASRLDRDEQYF. DNA of the CDR3: TGCGCCAGCAGGCTGGACAGGGACGAGCAGTACTTC.

The chain links TRBV29-1 to TRBJ2-5; D is ambiguous. V was pared by 5 bases and J by 5 bases, with 12 bases between. The CDR3 extends over 12 amino acids. Germline V gene data show CDR1 as SQVTM and CDR2 as ANQGSEA. CDR3 in DNA: TGCAGCGTTACCATAGTCGGGGAGACCCAGTACTTC. It specifies CSVTIVGETQYF.

In this sample, this clone turned up once. The chain links TRBV11-3 to TRBJ2-1; no firm D call. The length of the CDR3 is 12 residues. V dropped 5 bases and J dropped 6 bases, with 8 bases sitting between them. Germline CDR1 SGHNT, CDR2 YENEEA. The CDR3 bases are TGTGCCAGCAGCCAACCCCTCAATGAGCAGTTCTTC. It is translated as CASSQPLNEQFF.

This clone was counted only a few times. The chain carries TRBV4-3 and TRBJ2-6; D is uncertain. V lost 1 base and J lost 0, with 10 bases in between. The germline CDR1 and CDR2 sequences are LGHNA and YSLEER. The CDR3 covers 17 residues. CDR3 bases: TGCGCCAGCAGCCAAGCCTTGGCGGCCTCTGGGGCCAACGTCCTGACTTTC. Encoded protein: CASSQALAASGANVLTF.

This clone was found a few times. The chain carries TRBV29-1 and TRBJ1-2; no firm D call. This CDR3 is 13 amino acids long. V was pared by 3 bases and J by 2 bases, with 10 bases between. Germline CDR1 SQVTM, CDR2 ANQGSEA. CDR3 sequence reads: CSVDRPANYGYTF. CDR3 coding DNA: TGCAGCGTTGATCGCCCAGCCAACTATGGCTACACCTTC.

This clone was counted only a few times. The chain joins TRBV7-9 to TRBJ2-7; the match to TRBD1 covers 9 bases. J lost 0 bases, V lost 5 bases, and 8 bases had no gene match. Germline CDR1 is SEHNR and CDR2 is FQNEAQ (reference sequence). The CDR3 spans 16 residues. CDR3 loop: CASSPPGQGSSYEQYF. For the CDR3, the DNA is TGTGCCAGCAGCCCACCGGGACAGGGCAGCTCCTACGAGCAGTACTTC.

This clone was counted between two and nine times. The chain couples TRBV7-2 to TRBJ2-7; 10 nucleotides agree with TRBD2. Germline CDR1 SGHTA, CDR2 FQGNSA. Trimming at V came to 4 bases and at J to 4 bases, leaving 7 bases not matched to a gene. The CDR3 runs 15 residues. In DNA, the CDR3 is TGTGCCAGCAGCTCGCCCCTAGCGGGGGTGTACGAGCAGTACTTC. It yields the protein CASSSPLAGVYEQYF.

V usage is TRBV9 and J usage is TRBJ1-2; perhaps TRBD1 as D (5 bases). The germline V gene has CDR1 SGDLS and CDR2 YYNGEE. With 4 bases removed from V and 3 bases from J, the gap between germline ends came to 19 bases. The length of the CDR3 is 16 residues. The CDR3 spells CASSPLGAGIYYGYTF. In DNA, the CDR3 is TGTGCCAGCAGCCCTTTGGGTGCAGGGATCTACTATGGCTACACCTTC.

The rearrangement uses TRBV7-9 and TRBJ2-3; no clear D. The CDR3 extends over 14 amino acids. Trimming stripped 3 bases from V and 4 bases from J, with 11 bases between. Per germline, CDR1 SEHNR and CDR2 FQNEAQ (reference sequence). CDR3 coding DNA: TGTGCCAGCAGCTTTTTCGTCATCGCAGATACGCAGTATTTT. As protein: CASSFFVIADTQYF.

Only a few counts were recorded for this clone. The chain employs TRBV18 and TRBJ1-5; D is perhaps TRBD1 (5 bases). The CDR3 loop spans 17 amino acids. Germline CDR1 and CDR2: KGHSH and LQKENI. V lost 2 bases and J 5 bases, leaving 19 bases between the germline ends. The CDR3 DNA reads as TGTGCCAGCTCACCAGAACGCACAGGCGAGGAGGATCAGCCCCAGCATTTT. Residues: CASSPERTGEEDQPQHF. Using reference TRBV18 and TRBJ1-5 for the parts outside the CDR3, the full variable domain is NAGVMQNPRHLVRRRGQEARLRCSPMKGHSHVYWYRQLPEEGLKFMVYLQKENIIDESGMPKERFSAEFPKEGPSILRIQQVVRGDSAAYFCASSPERTGEEDQPQHFGDGTRLSIL.

As for this clone: The sample holds other DNA sequences that translate to the same CDR3. The V gene is TRBV6-6, the J gene TRBJ2-1; D unresolved. Germline V gene data show CDR1 as MNHNY and CDR2 as SVGAGI (reference sequence). Trimming removed 0 bases at V and 2 bases at J, with 2 bases between. This CDR3 has 13 residues. For the CDR3, the DNA is TGTGCCAGCAGTTACTCAGCCTACAATGAGCAGTTCTTC. Its translation: CASSYSAYNEQFF.

This clone has a handful of counts. One end of the junction is discordant with germline, which a read error may explain. The sample holds other DNA sequences that translate to the same CDR3. The gene calls are TRBV14 and TRBJ2-3, with D possibly TRBD2 on 5 matching bases. CDR3 size: 13 residues. Germline-derived CDR1 and CDR2 are SGHDN and FVKESK. The CDR3 bases are TGTGCCAGCAGCTTCAACACGAGGGATACACAGTATTTT. Protein: CASSFNTRDTQYF. The full variable domain, in which reference TRBV14 and TRBJ2-3 provide the parts outside the CDR3, is EAGVTQFPSHSVIEKGQTVTLRCDPISGHDNLYWYRRVMGKEIKFLLHFVKESKQDESGMPNNRFLAERTGGTYSTLKVQPAELEDSGVYFCASSFNTRDTQYFGPGTRLTVL.

This clone has just a few counts. Other DNA sequences of this sample code for an identical CDR3. The chain employs TRBV30 and TRBJ1-5; the D gene is possibly TRBD1 (6 bases). From germline, CDR1 is GTSNPN and CDR2 SVGIG (reference sequence). There are 13 residues in the CDR3. V was shortened by 0 bases and J by 4 bases, with 7 bases between the two germline ends. The CDR3 DNA reads TGTGCCTGGAGTGTAAGGGGGAATCAGCCCCAGCATTTT. Protein product: CAWSVRGNQPQHF.